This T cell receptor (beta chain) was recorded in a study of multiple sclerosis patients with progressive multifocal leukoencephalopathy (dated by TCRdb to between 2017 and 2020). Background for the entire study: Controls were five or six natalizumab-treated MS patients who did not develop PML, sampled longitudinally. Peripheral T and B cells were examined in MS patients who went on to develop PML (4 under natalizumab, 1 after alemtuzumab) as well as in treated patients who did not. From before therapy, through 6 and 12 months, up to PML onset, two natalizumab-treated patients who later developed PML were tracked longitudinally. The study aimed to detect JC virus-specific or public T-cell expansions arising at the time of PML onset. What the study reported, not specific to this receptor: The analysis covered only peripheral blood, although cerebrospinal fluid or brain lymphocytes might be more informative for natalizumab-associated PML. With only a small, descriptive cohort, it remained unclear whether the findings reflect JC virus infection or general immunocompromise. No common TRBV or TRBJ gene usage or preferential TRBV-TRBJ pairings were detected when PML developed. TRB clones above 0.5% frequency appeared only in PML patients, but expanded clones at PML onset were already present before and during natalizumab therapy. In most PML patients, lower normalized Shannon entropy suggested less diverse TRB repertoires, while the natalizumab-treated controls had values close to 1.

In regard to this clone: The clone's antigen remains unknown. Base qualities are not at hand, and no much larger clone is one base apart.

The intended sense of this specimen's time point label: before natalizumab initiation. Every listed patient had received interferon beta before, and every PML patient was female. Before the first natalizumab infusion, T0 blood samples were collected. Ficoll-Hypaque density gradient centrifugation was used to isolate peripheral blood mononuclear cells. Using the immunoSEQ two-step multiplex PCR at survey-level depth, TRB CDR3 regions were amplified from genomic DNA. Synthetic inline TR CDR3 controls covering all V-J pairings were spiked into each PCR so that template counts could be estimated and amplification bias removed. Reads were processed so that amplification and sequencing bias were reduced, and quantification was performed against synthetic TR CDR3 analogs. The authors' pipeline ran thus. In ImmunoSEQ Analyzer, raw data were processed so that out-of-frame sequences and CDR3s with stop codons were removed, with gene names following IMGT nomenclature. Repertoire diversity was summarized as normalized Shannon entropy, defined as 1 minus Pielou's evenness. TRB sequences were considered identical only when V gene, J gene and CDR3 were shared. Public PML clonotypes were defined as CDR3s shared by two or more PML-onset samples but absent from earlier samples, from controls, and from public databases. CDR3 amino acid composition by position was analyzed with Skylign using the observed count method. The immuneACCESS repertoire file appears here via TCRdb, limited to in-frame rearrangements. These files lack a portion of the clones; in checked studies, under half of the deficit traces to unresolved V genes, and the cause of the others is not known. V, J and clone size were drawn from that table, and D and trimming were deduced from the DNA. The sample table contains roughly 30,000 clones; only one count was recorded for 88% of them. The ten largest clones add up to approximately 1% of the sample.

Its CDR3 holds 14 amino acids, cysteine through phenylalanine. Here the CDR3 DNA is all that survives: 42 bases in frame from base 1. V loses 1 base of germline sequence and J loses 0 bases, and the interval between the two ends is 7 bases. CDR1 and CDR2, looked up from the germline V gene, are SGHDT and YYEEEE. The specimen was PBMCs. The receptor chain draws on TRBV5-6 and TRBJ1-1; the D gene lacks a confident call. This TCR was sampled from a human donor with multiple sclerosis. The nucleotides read TGTGCCAGCAGCTTGTTACAAATGAACACTGAAGCTTTCTTT. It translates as CASSLLQMNTEAFF.